The present T cell receptor beta chain was sequenced within a study of blood T cell repertoires in COVID-19. About the research overall: Some COVID-19 samples were acute and others convalescent; all came from the United States, Italy and Spain.

The data were produced by immunoSEQ multiplex PCR, yet TCRdb's version contains in-frame clones alone and is incomplete. The table lists roughly 200,000 clones, around 83% of them singletons. V was trimmed by 5 bases and J by 0 bases, leaving 9 bases between them. CDR3 length equals 14 residues. Germline assignment: CDR1 LNHDA and CDR2 SQIVND (reference sequence). The specimen was peripheral blood. V usage is TRBV19 and J usage is TRBJ2-3; D not resolved. The clonotype comes from an elderly woman with acute or convalescent COVID-19. As DNA, the CDR3 is TGTGCCAGTAGTGTCTATTCTAGCACAGATACGCAGTATTTT. Translation: CASSVYSSTDTQYF.